Given below is one TCR beta chain in context. Its antigen remains unidentified. This sample stems from a study of beta chain features in type 1 diabetes. General study results and limits: Insertions at VDJ junctions were less frequent in type 1 diabetes patients. These patients also deleted more nucleotides at the same junctions.

TCRB transcripts that were expressed got sequenced, as all of the isolated RNA had been reverse transcribed. TCRdb's copy holds only in-frame clones and misses some; the assay was immunoSEQ multiplex PCR. Among hundreds of thousands of clones, approximately 31% were seen once, and the ten largest hold roughly 0.06%. The material sequenced was naive CD4+ T cells from blood. This receptor was obtained from a man aged 18-30 years in good health.

CDR3 loop: CASSQVSDRELFF. The CDR3 nucleotides are TGTGCCAGCAGCCAAGTATCGGACAGAGAGCTGTTTTTT. The chain has TRBV14 and TRBJ2-2; the D gene is possibly TRBD1 (6 bases). The germline V gene encodes CDR1 SGHDN and CDR2 FVKESK. The CDR3 is made up of 13 amino acids. Trimming left V 1 base short and J 11 bases short, with 11 bases between.